This T cell receptor (beta chain) is drawn from a study of shared clonotypes between healthy human individuals. Among the unsorted PBMC samples, replicate PCRs used 300 ng DNA, 31,000 or so T cell genomes. Produced via immunoSEQ multiplex PCR; TCRdb's table is partial and in-frame only. The table lists about 470,000 clones, 70% to 80% of them singletons. Donors, without exception, were Caucasian adults residing in Nashville, Tennessee. Around 83 million PBMCs served as the genomic DNA source for unsorted samples. The junction had 2 bases not matched to a gene; V was cut back by 2 bases and J by 2 bases. CDR3 length equals 14 residues. Germline values: CDR1 SGHNT, CDR2 YYREEE (reference sequence).

The clonotype originates from a woman aged 40 to 55 in good health. Some clones in this sample may be carry-over from other donors' samples. Sequencing used PBMCs. This chain links TRBV5-4 with TRBJ1-2; 8 bases agree with TRBD1. The CDR3 here is CASSFRTGNYGYTF. In nucleotides, the CDR3 is TGTGCCAGCAGCTTCCGGACAGGGAACTATGGCTACACCTTC.